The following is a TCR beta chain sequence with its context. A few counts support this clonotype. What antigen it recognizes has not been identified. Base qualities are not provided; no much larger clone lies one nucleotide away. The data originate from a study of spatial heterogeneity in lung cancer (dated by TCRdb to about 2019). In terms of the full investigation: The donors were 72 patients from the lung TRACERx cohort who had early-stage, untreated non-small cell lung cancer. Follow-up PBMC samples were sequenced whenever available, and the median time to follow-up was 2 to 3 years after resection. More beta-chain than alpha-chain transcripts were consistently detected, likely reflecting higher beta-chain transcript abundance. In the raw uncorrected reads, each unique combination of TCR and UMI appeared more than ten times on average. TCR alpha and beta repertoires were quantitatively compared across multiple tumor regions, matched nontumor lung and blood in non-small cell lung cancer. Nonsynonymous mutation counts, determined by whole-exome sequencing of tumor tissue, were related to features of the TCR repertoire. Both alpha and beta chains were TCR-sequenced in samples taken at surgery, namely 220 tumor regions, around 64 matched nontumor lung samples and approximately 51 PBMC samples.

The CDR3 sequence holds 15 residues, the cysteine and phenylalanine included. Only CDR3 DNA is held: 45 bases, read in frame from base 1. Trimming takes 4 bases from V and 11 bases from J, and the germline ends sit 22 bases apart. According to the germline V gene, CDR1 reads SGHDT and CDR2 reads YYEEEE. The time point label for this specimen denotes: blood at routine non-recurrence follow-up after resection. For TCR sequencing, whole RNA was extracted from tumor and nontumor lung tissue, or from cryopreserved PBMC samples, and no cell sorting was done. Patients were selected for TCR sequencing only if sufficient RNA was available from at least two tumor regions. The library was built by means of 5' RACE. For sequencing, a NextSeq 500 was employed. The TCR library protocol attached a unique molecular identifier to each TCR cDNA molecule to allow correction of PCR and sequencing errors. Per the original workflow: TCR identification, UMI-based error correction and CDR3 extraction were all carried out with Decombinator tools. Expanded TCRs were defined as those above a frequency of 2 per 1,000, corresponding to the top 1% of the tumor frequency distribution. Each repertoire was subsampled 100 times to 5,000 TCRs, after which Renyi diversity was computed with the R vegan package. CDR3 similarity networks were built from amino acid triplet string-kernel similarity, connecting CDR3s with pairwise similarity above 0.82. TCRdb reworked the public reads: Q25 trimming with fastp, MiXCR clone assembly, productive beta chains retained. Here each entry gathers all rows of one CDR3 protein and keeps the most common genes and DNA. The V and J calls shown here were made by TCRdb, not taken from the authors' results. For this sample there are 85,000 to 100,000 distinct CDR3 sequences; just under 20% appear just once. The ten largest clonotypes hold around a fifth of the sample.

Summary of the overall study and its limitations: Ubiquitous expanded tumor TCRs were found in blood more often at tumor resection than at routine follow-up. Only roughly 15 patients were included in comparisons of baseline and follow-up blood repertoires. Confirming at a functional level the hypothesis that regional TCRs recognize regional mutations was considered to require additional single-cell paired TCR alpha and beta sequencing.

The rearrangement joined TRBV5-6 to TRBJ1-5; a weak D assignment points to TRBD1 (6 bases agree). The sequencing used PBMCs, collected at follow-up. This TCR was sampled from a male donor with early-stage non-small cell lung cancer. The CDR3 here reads CASSATDRRDKTQHF. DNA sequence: TGTGCCAGCAGCGCGACCGACAGGAGAGACAAAACCCAGCATTTT.